This entry is about one T cell receptor (beta chain). The antigen is not known. The CDR3 has 15 amino acids. Germline V gives CDR1 SGHDN, CDR2 FVKESK. The V segment lost 5 bases and the J segment 3 bases; nucleotides outside the gene matches: 10. This sample is part of a study of CD8 T cells in Susac syndrome. Study in general: Clinical remission applied to roughly eight sequenced Susac syndrome patients, and five or six had active disease. Study conclusions and caveats: The authors acknowledged that the study's TCR sequencing and HLA analysis involved relatively few individuals.

The Susac syndrome patients fit the recently defined diagnostic criteria for definite or probable disease. The RNA, about 0.45 to 1 ug, was put through reverse transcription using random hexamers. Across 54 Vbeta and 13 Jbeta, TCR beta CDR3 was amplified with immunoSEQ multiplex PCR. TCRdb re-derived calls from the immunoSEQ multiplex PCR reads in MiXCR, one entry per CDR3 protein. Among 150,000 or so distinct CDR3 sequences listed, around 95% were seen once. V gene TRBV14 combines with J gene TRBJ2-7; 7 bases line up with TRBD1. The sequenced material came from CD4+ T cells from PBMCs. The TCR sequence derives from a human donor with Susac syndrome. The CDR3 sequence: CASSVSPGGNYEQYF. In DNA, the CDR3 is TGTGCCAGCAGCGTGTCTCCAGGGGGTAACTACGAGCAGTACTTC.